This is a list of T cell receptor beta chains from one sample in a study of breast tumors, draining lymph nodes, adjacent tissues. TCRdb fed the multiplex PCR reads into MiXCR, producing one record per CDR3 protein. Of about 63,000 distinct CDR3 sequences listed, 45% to 60% were seen once; the top ten hold around 19%. Sequenced input: breast tumor tissue. All receptors derive from a female donor with breast cancer. Some clones in this sample may be carry-over from other donors' samples. The CDR3 runs from the conserved cysteine through the conserved F or W. A D gene is named only where the DNA matches it firmly. Size tells how often a clone was seen (once, few, many) or the class of an expanded clone, and some rows leave it out.

>-|TRBV20-1|TRBJ1-2|-
CSARQRNGYGYTF
TGCAGTGCCAGACAGAGGAACGGCTATGGCTACACCTTC
>few|TRBV7-9|TRBJ1-6|TRBD1
CASSGTGVNSPLHF
TGTGCCAGCAGCGGGACAGGGGTTAATTCACCCCTCCACTTT
>-|TRBV24-1|TRBJ1-6|-
CATSDFPRNSPLHF
TGTGCCACCAGTGATTTTCCCCGGAATTCACCCCTCCACTTT
>-|TRBV10-3|TRBJ2-3|TRBD2
CAISDPSGSTDTQYF
TGTGCCATCAGTGACCCTAGCGGGAGCACAGATACGCAGTATTTT
>many|TRBV20-1|TRBJ1-3|-
CSARAVGGAGNTIYF
TGCAGTGCTAGAGCGGTTGGGGGCGCTGGAAACACCATATATTTT
>-|TRBV20-1|TRBJ2-1|TRBD2
CSARDPRLAGDNEQFF
TGCAGTGCTAGAGATCCCCGACTAGCGGGGGACAATGAGCAGTTCTTC
>-|TRBV5-1|TRBJ2-7|TRBD1
CASSTQGTENEQYF
TGCGCCAGCTCTACTCAAGGGACAGAGAACGAGCAGTACTTC
>-|TRBV7-2|TRBJ2-2|-
CASSPQSRVGELFF
TGTGCCAGCAGCCCTCAAAGCCGAGTCGGGGAGCTGTTTTTT
>-|TRBV29-1|TRBJ2-1|-
CSARVGTEGEQFF
TGCAGCGCCCGAGTGGGGACCGAGGGTGAGCAGTTCTTC
>-|TRBV10-3|TRBJ1-2|TRBD1
CAIRTGGQDSGYTF
TGTGCCATTCGGACAGGGGGTCAGGACAGTGGCTACACCTTC
>many|TRBV24-1|TRBJ2-1|-
CATSDSGGQFF
TGTGCCACCAGTGATTCCGGGGGGCAGTTCTTC
>-|TRBV6-5|TRBJ2-7|TRBD1
CASSYSKGQGAYEQYF
TGTGCCAGCAGTTACTCGAAGGGGCAGGGGGCCTACGAGCAGTACTTC
>-|TRBV29-1|TRBJ2-1|TRBD2
CSVVRYGRANNEQFF
TGCAGCGTTGTACGGTACGGGAGGGCAAACAATGAGCAGTTCTTC
>-|TRBV9|TRBJ1-4|TRBD1
CASSDDRDEKLFF
TGTGCCAGCAGCGACGACAGGGATGAAAAACTGTTTTTT
>-|TRBV2|TRBJ1-2|-
CASCGWICDGYTF
TGTGCCAGCTGCGGTTGGATATGCGATGGCTACACCTTC
>-|TRBV7-2|TRBJ2-3|-
CASSLTTGTRGVYF
TGTGCCAGCAGCTTAACCACCGGGACCAGGGGTGTGTATTTT
>many|TRBV30|TRBJ1-2|-
CAWSRQPRDGYTF
TGTGCCTGGAGTCGACAACCTCGGGATGGCTACACCTTC
>-|TRBV29-1|TRBJ2-7|TRBD2
CSSLSSGDTYEQYF
TGCAGCAGCTTGTCTAGCGGGGACACCTACGAGCAGTACTTC
>-|TRBV9|TRBJ2-7|-
CASSLWVTFYEQYF
TGTGCCAGCAGCCTATGGGTCACCTTCTACGAGCAGTACTTC
>many|TRBV6-1|TRBJ2-3|TRBD2
CASRGLAGRADTQYF
TGTGCCAGCAGGGGACTAGCGGGGCGGGCAGATACGCAGTATTTT
>-|TRBV7-9|TRBJ1-6|-
CASSGESSYNSPLHF
TGTGCCAGCAGTGGGGAGTCCTCCTATAATTCACCCCTCCACTTT
>once|TRBV20-1|TRBJ2-3|-
CSARAPQQSTDTQYF
TGCAGTGCTAGAGCCCCCCAACAGAGCACAGATACGCAGTATTTT
>many|TRBV11-3|TRBJ2-1|-
CASSTSGTLVNRVQFF
TGTGCCAGCAGCACATCCGGGACCCTCGTCAATCGGGTGCAGTTCTTC
>-|TRBV6-2/TRBV6-3|TRBJ1-5|-
CASGRDVNRPQHF
TGTGCCAGCGGTAGGGACGTCAATCGGCCCCAGCATTTT
>-|TRBV24-1|TRBJ1-2|TRBD1
CATSSRRQGVNYGYTF
TGTGCCACCAGCAGCCGAAGACAGGGTGTTAACTATGGCTACACCTTC
>once|TRBV20-1|TRBJ2-3|TRBD2
CSARDAGGGAGNTQYF
TGCAGTGCTAGAGATGCGGGCGGGGGGGCGGGAAATACGCAGTATTTT
>many|TRBV12-3/TRBV12-4|TRBJ1-5|-
CASSLKRNQPQHF
TGTGCCAGCAGTTTAAAGAGGAATCAGCCCCAGCATTTT
>-|TRBV15|TRBJ1-2|-
CANQLSSNYGYTF
TGTGCGAATCAACTGTCGTCTAACTATGGCTACACCTTC
>-|TRBV29-1|TRBJ2-3|TRBD2
CSLIAGRADTQYF
TGCAGTTTAATAGCGGGCAGGGCAGATACGCAGTATTTT
>-|TRBV24-1|TRBJ2-1|-
CATSDWTRTGSGEQFF
TGTGCCACCAGTGATTGGACTCGAACGGGATCTGGTGAGCAGTTCTTC
>many|TRBV6-1|TRBJ1-5|-
CASSGGLGSNQPQHF
TGTGCCAGCAGTGGGGGCCTCGGATCTAATCAGCCCCAGCATTTT
>-|TRBV6-5|TRBJ2-7|-
CASSSYTGKTDYEQYF
TGTGCCAGCAGTTCCTACACAGGAAAGACAGATTACGAGCAGTACTTC
>-|TRBV19|TRBJ2-1|TRBD2
CASTGLAGNEQFF
TGTGCCAGTACGGGCCTAGCGGGGAATGAGCAGTTCTTC
>few|TRBV7-9|TRBJ2-6|-
CASMGGANVLTF
TGTGCCAGCATGGGCGGGGCCAACGTCCTGACTTTC
>many|TRBV27|TRBJ2-2|-
CAEYPRRGLPTGELFF
TGTGCCGAATACCCACGCAGGGGCCTCCCGACCGGGGAGCTGTTTTTT
>few|TRBV7-8|TRBJ2-3|-
CASSLGLGNTQYF
TGTGCCAGCAGCTTAGGCTTAGGTAATACGCAGTATTTT
>-|TRBV24-1|TRBJ2-5|TRBD2
CATSDAPSGGTRETQYF
TGTGCCACCAGTGACGCCCCTAGCGGGGGCACCAGAGAGACCCAGTACTTC
>-|TRBV20-1|TRBJ2-3|-
CSAPGTSGTDTQYF
TGCAGTGCTCCCGGGACTTCTGGCACAGATACGCAGTATTTT
>-|TRBV11-1|TRBJ2-3|TRBD2
CASSLAGLAGVSTDTQYF
TGCGCCAGCAGCTTGGCCGGACTAGCGGGGGTATCCACAGATACGCAGTATTTT
>-|TRBV2|TRBJ2-1|TRBD2
CASMAGLADEQFF
TGTGCCAGCATGGCTGGGCTAGCGGATGAGCAGTTCTTC
>-|TRBV20-1|TRBJ2-3|-
CSAAPGATDTQYF
TGCAGTGCTGCCCCGGGCGCGACAGATACGCAGTATTTT
>once|TRBV6-6|TRBJ1-1|-
CASSRTRGNAEAFF
TGTGCCAGCAGTCGGACCCGAGGGAACGCTGAAGCTTTCTTT
>-|TRBV12-3/TRBV12-4|TRBJ1-5|TRBD1
CASSRDSRSNQPQHF
TGTGCCAGCAGCCGGGACAGCCGGAGCAATCAGCCCCAGCATTTT
>-|TRBV20-1|TRBJ2-5|-
CSVGNQETQYF
TGCAGTGTTGGGAACCAAGAGACCCAGTACTTC